The next 20 T cell receptor beta chains were all read from a single sample in a study of cytotoxic CD8 clonotypes in ibrutinib-treated CLL. TCRdb keeps only in-frame clones here, not all; method: immunoSEQ multiplex PCR. The repertoire has a few hundred thousand clones, 60% to 75% of them found once; the top ten carry 15%. The source material was PBMCs, sampled after 24 months of ibrutinib treatment. The receptors were sampled from a human donor with chronic lymphocytic leukemia.

The chain recombines TRBV9 with TRBJ1-5; D remains unclear. The CDR3 consists of 14 residues. Germline V gene data show CDR1 as SGDLS and CDR2 as YYNGEE. The V and J ends lost 0 bases and 3 bases respectively, with 7 bases between them. The CDR3 loop is CASSVGLDNQPQHF. DNA of the CDR3: TGTGCCAGCAGCGTAGGCCTGGACAATCAGCCCCAGCATTTT.

A remark on this clone: One junction end disagrees with the germline gene, perhaps due to a read error. The V gene is TRBV6-5, the J gene TRBJ1-1; D gene ambiguous. This CDR3 is 11 amino acids long. The germline V gene encodes CDR1 MNHEY and CDR2 SVGAGI. The CDR3 nucleotides are TGTGCCAGCATTAGTAACAGTGAAGCTTTCTTT. The encoded protein is CASISNSEAFF.

This clone was picked up a small number of times. V and J are TRBV5-6 and TRBJ2-2, with a tentative D call TRBD1 (6 bases). Germline V CDR1 and CDR2: SGHDT, YYEEEE. Trimming removed 5 bases from V and 1 base from J, with 6 bases in between. This CDR3 region has 13 residues. The CDR3 coding sequence is TGTGCCAGCAGGGGACAGAACACCGGGGAGCTGTTTTTT. The encoded protein is CASRGQNTGELFF.

This chain uses TRBV7-2 with TRBJ1-2; D is possibly TRBD1 (5 bases). Looked up from germline, CDR1 is SGHTA and CDR2 is FQGNSA. This CDR3 comprises 14 residues. V lost 5 bases, J lost 6 bases, and 16 bases lay in between. The CDR3 DNA reads as TGTGCCAGCAGCCCCGTGGTGGGGGGAGATGGCTACACCTTC. This gives the protein CASSPVVGGDGYTF.

The rearrangement links TRBV6-6 to TRBJ1-5, with D uncertain. The CDR3 totals 13 residues. Germline CDR1 is MNHNY and CDR2 is SVGAGI (reference sequence). V lost 7 bases and J lost 4, with 11 bases in between. Here the CDR3 DNA reads TGTGCCAGCAAACCCGACGGTAATCAGCCCCAGCATTTT. Its protein product is CASKPDGNQPQHF.

V and J are TRBV28 and TRBJ2-7; D unclear. CDR3 length: 10 amino acids. Trimming took off 6 bases at V and 7 bases at J, with 7 bases between the two ends. Looked up from germline, CDR1 is MDHEN and CDR2 is SYDVKM. Written as DNA, the CDR3 is TGTGCCAGCAGCCTCGTGGAGCAGTACTTC. This codes for CASSLVEQYF.

In this sample, this clone turned up a few times. The chain uses TRBV6-1 and TRBJ1-2; D may be TRBD1 (6 bases). From germline, CDR1 is MNHNS and CDR2 SASEGT. V was shortened by 7 bases and J by 4 bases, with 10 bases between the two germline ends. The CDR3 covers 12 residues. The CDR3 sequence: CASIGQPYGYTF. Written as DNA, the CDR3 is TGTGCCAGCATAGGACAGCCCTATGGCTACACCTTC.

The chain couples TRBV27 to TRBJ2-7; 9 bases match TRBD1. This CDR3 comprises 15 residues. Per germline, CDR1 MNHEY and CDR2 SMNVEV (reference sequence). The trim removed 6 bases at V and 7 bases at J, leaving 13 bases unmatched. In DNA, the CDR3 is TGTGCCAGCAGCAAGGGACAGGGCTATATGGATGAGCAGTACTTC. Its protein product is CASSKGQGYMDEQYF.

The V call is TRBV6-4, the J call TRBJ2-2, with D perhaps matching TRBD1 (6 bases). The CDR3 spans 13 residues. Per germline, CDR1 MRHNA and CDR2 SNTAGT. V lost 6 bases to trimming and J lost 6 bases, with 11 bases between them. The CDR3 nucleotides read TGTGCCAGCAGCTCCCCAGGGGCCGGGGAGCTGTTTTTT. This codes for CASSSPGAGELFF.

The chain uses TRBV7-9 and TRBJ2-6; D not certain. V was clipped by 1 base and J by 3 bases, with 10 bases between them. CDR1 is SEHNR and CDR2 is FQNEAQ in the germline V gene (reference sequence). This CDR3 is built from 16 residues. The CDR3 nucleotides are TGTGCCAGCAGCTTAGACTTCAGCTTTGGGGCCAACGTCCTGACTTTC. Amino acids: CASSLDFSFGANVLTF.

This chain joins TRBV4-2 and TRBJ2-3; 7 bases are shared with TRBD2. The CDR3 is 16 residues long. The ends lost 1 base at V and 4 bases at J; junction bases unmatched: 8. Germline-derived CDR1 and CDR2 are LGHNA and YNFKEQ. The CDR3 loop reads CASSQGAGATSDTQYF. CDR3 nucleotides: TGTGCCAGCAGCCAAGGGGCGGGAGCCACCTCAGATACGCAGTATTTT.

The gene calls are TRBV18 and TRBJ2-5, with D possibly TRBD2 on 5 matching bases. This CDR3 region has 14 residues. The V end was cut by 2 bases, the J end by 1 base, with 8 bases between. Germline assignment: CDR1 KGHSH and CDR2 LQKENI. In DNA, the CDR3 is TGTGCCAGCTCACCAGCAGCGGCCCAAGAGACCCAGTACTTC. Residues: CASSPAAAQETQYF.

The chain joins TRBV7-2 to TRBJ2-1; 8 bases map to TRBD2. Germline V CDR1 and CDR2: SGHTA, FQGNSA. V was clipped by 6 bases and J by 9 bases; unmatched bases: 19. The CDR3 is 17 amino acids. The CDR3: CASSSEIAGSVSSEQFF. The CDR3 bases are TGTGCCAGCAGTAGCGAAATAGCGGGATCTGTTTCTAGTGAGCAGTTCTTC.

V gene TRBV28 combines with J gene TRBJ2-1, with D perhaps matching TRBD1 or TRBD2 (5 bases each). The germline CDR1 and CDR2 sequences are MDHEN and SYDVKM. Deletions cut 6 bases from V and 10 bases from J, with 19 bases between. The CDR3 is 14 amino acids. DNA for the CDR3: TGTGCCAGCAGGAACGACCGGACTCACAGGGAGCAGTTCTTC. Translating it yields CASRNDRTHREQFF.

This chain connects TRBV28 to TRBJ2-1; possible D gene TRBD2, 6 bases. This CDR3 is built from 17 residues. V lost 5 bases and J 6 bases, leaving 23 bases between the germline ends. Germline V gene lookup returns CDR1 MDHEN and CDR2 SYDVKM. CDR3 DNA sequence: TGTGCCAGCAGTCCCCCAGACCTAGCGAGAGGTGGCAATGAGCAGTTCTTC. Translation: CASSPPDLARGGNEQFF.

Only a few counts were recorded for this clone. This chain connects TRBV9 to TRBJ2-5; D ambiguous. Germline lookup yields CDR1 SGDLS and CDR2 YYNGEE. The CDR3 runs to 12 residues. V was pared by 0 bases and J by 5 bases, with 5 bases between. The CDR3 bases are TGTGCCAGCAGCGTAGGTTGGGAGACCCAGTACTTC. It is translated as CASSVGWETQYF.

J is TRBJ1-2 and V is TRBV27; D remains unclear. CDR3 length equals 14 residues. Trimming stripped 3 bases from V and 6 bases from J, with 14 bases between. Looked up from germline, CDR1 is MNHEY and CDR2 is SMNVEV (reference sequence). The CDR3 loop reads CASSFWDGGDGYTF. The CDR3 bases are TGTGCCAGCAGTTTTTGGGATGGCGGAGATGGCTACACCTTC.

The sample holds a few counts of this clone. The chain employs TRBV9 and TRBJ2-3; maybe TRBD1 (6 bases). The germline V and J ends were trimmed by 0 bases and 6 bases, with 17 bases remaining between them. This CDR3 spans 16 amino acids. Per germline, CDR1 SGDLS and CDR2 YYNGEE. Written as DNA, the CDR3 is TGTGCCAGCAGCGTAGGACAGGCTCCCTTCAGTGATACGCAGTATTTT. The encoded protein is CASSVGQAPFSDTQYF.

The V and J genes are TRBV5-4 and TRBJ1-2; 7 bases agree with TRBD1. Per the germline V gene, CDR1 is SGHNT and CDR2 is YYREEE (reference sequence). Trimming at V came to 0 bases and at J to 4 bases, leaving 6 bases not matched to a gene. The CDR3 has 15 residues. The CDR3 DNA reads as TGTGCCAGCAGCTTGGGAGGGGGCGGCCCCTATGGCTACACCTTC. Translation: CASSLGGGGPYGYTF.

V and J are TRBV28 and TRBJ2-3; weak D call: TRBD2 (5 bases). Germline V gene lookup returns CDR1 MDHEN and CDR2 SYDVKM. The CDR3 has 14 amino acids. V gave up 4 bases and J gave up 8 bases, with 16 bases separating them. Here the CDR3 reads CASSSAGKSATQYF. DNA of the CDR3: TGTGCCAGCAGTTCGGCCGGGAAGAGCGCTACGCAGTATTTT. Supplemented by reference TRBV28 and TRBJ2-3, the full variable domain reads DVKVTQSSRYLVKRTGEKVFLECVQDMDHENMFWYRQDPGLGLRLIYFSYDVKMKEKGDIPEGYSVSREKKERFSLILESASTNQTSMYLCASSSAGKSATQYFGPGTRLTVL.